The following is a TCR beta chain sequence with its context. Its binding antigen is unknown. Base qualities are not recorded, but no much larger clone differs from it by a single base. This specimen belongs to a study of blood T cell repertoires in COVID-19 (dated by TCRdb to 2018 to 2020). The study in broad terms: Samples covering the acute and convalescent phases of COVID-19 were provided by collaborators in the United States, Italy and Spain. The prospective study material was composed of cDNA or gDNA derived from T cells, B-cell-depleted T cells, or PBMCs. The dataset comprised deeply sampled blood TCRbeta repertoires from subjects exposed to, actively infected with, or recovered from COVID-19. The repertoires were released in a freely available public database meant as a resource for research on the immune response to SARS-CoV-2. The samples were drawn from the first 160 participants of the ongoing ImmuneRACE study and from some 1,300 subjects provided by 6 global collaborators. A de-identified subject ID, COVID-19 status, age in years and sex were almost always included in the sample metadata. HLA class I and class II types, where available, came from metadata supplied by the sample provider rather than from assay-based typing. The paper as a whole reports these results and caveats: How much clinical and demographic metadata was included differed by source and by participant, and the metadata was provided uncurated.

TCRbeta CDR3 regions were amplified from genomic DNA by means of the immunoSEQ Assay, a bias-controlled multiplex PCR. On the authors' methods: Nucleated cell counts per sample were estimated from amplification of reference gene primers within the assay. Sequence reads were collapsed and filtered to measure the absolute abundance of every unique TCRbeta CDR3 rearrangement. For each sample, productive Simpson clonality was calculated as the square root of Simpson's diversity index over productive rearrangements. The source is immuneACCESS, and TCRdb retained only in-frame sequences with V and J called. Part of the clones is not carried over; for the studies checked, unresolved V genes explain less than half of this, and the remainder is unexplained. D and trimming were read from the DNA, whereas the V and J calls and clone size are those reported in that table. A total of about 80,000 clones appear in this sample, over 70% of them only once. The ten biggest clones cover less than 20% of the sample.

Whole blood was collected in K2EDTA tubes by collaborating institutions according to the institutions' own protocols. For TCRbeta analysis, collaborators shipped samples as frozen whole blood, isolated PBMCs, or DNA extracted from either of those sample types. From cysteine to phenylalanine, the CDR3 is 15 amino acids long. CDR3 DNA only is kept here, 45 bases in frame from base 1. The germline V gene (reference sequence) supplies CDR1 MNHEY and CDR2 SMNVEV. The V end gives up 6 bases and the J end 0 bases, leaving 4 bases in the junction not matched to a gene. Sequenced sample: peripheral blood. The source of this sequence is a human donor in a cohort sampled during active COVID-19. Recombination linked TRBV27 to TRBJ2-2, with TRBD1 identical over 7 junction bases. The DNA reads TGTGCCAGCAGGGATGGGACAGCGAACACCGGGGAGCTGTTTTTT. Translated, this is CASRDGTANTGELFF.